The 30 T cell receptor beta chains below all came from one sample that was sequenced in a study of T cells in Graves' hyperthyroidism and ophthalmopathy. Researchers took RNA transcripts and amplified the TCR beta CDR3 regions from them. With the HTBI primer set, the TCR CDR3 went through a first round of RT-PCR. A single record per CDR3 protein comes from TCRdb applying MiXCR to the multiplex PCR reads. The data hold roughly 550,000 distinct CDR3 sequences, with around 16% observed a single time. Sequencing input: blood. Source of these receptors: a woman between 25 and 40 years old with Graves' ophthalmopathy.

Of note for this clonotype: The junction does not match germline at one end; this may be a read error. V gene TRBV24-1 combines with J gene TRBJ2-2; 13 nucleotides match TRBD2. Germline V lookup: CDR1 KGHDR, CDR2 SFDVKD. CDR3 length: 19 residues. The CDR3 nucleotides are TGTGCCACCAGTGATGCTGGACTAGCGGGAGTTCCGAACACCGTGGAGCTGTTTTTT. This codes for CATSDAGLAGVPNTVELFF.

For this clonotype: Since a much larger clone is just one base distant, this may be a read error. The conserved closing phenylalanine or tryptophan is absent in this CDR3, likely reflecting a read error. CDR3 protein: CASSAGQVENTDTQYS. Here the CDR3 DNA reads TGTGCCAGCAGCGCCGGACAGGTAGAGAACACAGATACGCAGTATTCT. V gene TRBV5-1 combines with J gene TRBJ2-3; 7 bases are a match to TRBD1. Per the germline V gene, CDR1 is SGHRS and CDR2 is YFSETQ. The CDR3 loop spans 16 amino acids.

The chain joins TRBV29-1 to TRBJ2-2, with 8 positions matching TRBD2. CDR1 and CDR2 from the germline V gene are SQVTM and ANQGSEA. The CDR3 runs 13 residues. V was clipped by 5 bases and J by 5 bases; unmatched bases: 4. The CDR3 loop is CSVRSSGTGELFF. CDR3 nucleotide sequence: TGCAGCGTTCGGTCTAGCGGGACCGGGGAGCTGTTTTTT.

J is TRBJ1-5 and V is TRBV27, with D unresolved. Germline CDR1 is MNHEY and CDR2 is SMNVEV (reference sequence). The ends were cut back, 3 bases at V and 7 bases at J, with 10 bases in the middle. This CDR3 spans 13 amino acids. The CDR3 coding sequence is TGTGCCAGCAGTTTTAGGGTAAGGCAGCCCCAGCATTTT. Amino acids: CASSFRVRQPQHF.

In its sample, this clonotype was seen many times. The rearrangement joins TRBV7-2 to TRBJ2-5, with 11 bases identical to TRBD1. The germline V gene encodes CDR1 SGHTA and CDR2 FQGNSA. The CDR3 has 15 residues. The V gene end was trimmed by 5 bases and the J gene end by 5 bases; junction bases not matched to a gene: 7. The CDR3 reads CASSPWTGGEETQYF. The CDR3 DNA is TGTGCCAGCAGCCCGTGGACAGGGGGCGAGGAGACCCAGTACTTC. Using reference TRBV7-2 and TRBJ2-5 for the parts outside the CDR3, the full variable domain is GAGVSQSPSNKVTEKGKDVELRCDPISGHTALYWYRQSLGQGLEFLIYFQGNSAPDKSGLPSDRFSAERTGGSVSTLTIQRTQQEDSAVYLCASSPWTGGEETQYFGPGTRLLVL.

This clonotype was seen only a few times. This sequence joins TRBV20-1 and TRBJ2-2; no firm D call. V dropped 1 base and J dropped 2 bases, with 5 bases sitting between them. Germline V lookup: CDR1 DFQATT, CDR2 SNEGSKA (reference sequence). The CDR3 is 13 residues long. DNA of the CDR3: TGCAGTGCTAGAGGTAGTAACACCGGGGAGCTGTTTTTT. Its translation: CSARGSNTGELFF.

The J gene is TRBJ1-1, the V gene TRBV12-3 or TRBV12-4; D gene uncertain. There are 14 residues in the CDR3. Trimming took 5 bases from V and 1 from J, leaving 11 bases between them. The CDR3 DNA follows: TGTGCCAGCAGTCTGCAGATGGGGAACACTGAAGCTTTCTTT. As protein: CASSLQMGNTEAFF.

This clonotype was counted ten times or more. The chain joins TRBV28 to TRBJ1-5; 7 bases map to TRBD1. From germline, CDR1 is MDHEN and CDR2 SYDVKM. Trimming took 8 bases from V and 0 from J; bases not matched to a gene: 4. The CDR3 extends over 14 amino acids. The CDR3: CASAYRGSNQPQHF. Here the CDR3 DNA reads TGTGCCAGCGCATACAGGGGTAGCAATCAGCCCCAGCATTTT.

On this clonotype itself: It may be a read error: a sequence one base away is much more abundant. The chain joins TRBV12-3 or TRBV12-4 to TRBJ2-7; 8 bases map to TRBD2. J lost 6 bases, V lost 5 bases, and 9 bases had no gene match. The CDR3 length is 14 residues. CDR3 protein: CASSIGTRGSEQYF. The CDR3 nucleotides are TGTGCCAGCAGTATCGGGACTAGAGGATCCGAGCAGTACTTC.

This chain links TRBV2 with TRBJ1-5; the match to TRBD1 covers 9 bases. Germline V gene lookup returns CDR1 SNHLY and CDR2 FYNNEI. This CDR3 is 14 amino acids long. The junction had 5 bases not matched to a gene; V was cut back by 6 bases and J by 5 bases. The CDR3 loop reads CASSGTGRHQPQHF. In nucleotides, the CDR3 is TGTGCCAGCAGCGGGACAGGGCGACATCAGCCCCAGCATTTT.

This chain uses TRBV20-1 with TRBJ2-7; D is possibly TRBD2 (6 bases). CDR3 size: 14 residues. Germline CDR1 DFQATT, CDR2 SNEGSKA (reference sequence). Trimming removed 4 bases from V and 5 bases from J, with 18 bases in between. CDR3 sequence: CSAIPGGDSDEQYF. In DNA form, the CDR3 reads TGCAGTGCTATACCCGGAGGGGATAGCGACGAGCAGTACTTC.

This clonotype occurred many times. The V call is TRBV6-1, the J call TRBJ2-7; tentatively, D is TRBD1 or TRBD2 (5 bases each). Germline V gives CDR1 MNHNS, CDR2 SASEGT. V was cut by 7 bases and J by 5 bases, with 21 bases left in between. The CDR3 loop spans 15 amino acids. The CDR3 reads CASTESPMRGDEQYF. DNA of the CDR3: TGTGCCAGCACCGAAAGCCCTATGAGGGGAGACGAGCAGTACTTC.

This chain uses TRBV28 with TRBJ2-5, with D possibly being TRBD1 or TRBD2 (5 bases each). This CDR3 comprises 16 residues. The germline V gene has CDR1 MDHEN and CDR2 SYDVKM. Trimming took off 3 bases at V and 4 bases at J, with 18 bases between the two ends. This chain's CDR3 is CASSFGWAKGRETQYF. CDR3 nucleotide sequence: TGTGCCAGCAGTTTCGGGTGGGCAAAGGGACGAGAGACCCAGTACTTC.

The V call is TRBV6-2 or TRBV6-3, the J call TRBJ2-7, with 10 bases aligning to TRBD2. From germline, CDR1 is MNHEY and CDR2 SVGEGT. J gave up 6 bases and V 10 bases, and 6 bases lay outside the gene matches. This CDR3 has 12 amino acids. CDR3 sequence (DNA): TGTGCCACCGGACTAGCGGCCTGCGAGCAGTACTTC. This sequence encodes CATGLAACEQYF.

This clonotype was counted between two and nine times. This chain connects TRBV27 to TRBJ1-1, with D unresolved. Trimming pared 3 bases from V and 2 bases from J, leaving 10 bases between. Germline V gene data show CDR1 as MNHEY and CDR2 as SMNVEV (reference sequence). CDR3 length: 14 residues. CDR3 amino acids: CASSFRQSNTEAFF. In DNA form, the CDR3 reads TGTGCCAGCAGTTTCAGGCAAAGCAACACTGAAGCTTTCTTT.

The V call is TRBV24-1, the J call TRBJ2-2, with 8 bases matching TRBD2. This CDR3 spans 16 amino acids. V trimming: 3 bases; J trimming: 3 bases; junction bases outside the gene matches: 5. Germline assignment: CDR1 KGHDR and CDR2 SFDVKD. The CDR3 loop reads CATSDISGIDTGELFF. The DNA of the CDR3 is TGTGCCACCAGTGATATTAGCGGGATAGACACCGGGGAGCTGTTTTTT.

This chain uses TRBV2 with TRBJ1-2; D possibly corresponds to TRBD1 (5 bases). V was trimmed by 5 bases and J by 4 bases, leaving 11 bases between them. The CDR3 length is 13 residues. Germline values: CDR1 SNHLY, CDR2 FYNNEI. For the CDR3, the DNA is TGTGCCAGCAGTTCGACAGTAAGCTATGGCTACACCTTC. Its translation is CASSSTVSYGYTF. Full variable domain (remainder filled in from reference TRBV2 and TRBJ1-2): EPEVTQTPSHQVTQMGQEVILRCVPISNHLYFYWYRQILGQKVEFLVSFYNNEISEKSEIFDDQFSVERPDGSNFTLKIRSTKLEDSAMYFCASSSTVSYGYTFGSGTRLTVV.

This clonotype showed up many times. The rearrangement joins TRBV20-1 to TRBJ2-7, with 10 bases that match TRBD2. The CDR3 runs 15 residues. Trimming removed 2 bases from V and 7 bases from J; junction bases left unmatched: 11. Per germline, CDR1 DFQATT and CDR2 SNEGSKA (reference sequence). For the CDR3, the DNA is TGCAGTGCTAGATGGGCTAGCGGGAGTGGGGCTGAGCAGTACTTC. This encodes CSARWASGSGAEQYF.

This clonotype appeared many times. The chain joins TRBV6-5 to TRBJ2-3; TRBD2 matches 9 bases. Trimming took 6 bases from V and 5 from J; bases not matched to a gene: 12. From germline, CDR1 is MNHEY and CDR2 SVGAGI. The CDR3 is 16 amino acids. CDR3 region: CASRSSVASGKDTQYF. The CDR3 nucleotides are TGTGCCAGCAGGTCCAGTGTGGCTAGCGGGAAAGATACGCAGTATTTT.

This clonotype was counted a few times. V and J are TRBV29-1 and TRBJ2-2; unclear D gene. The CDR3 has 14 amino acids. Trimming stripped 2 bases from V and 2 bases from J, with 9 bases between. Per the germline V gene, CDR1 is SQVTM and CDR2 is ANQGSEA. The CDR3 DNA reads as TGCAGCGTTGAAAAACAGATAAACACCGGGGAGCTGTTTTTT. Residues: CSVEKQINTGELFF.

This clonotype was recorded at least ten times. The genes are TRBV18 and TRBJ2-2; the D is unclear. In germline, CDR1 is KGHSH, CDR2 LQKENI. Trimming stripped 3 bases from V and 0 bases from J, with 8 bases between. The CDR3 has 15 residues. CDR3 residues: CASSPRPTNTGELFF. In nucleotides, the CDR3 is TGTGCCAGCTCACCCCGGCCTACGAACACCGGGGAGCTGTTTTTT.

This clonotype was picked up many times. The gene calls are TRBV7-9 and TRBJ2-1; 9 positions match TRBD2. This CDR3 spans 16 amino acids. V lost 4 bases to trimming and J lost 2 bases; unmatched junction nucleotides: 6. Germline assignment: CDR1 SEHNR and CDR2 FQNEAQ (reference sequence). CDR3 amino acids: CASSSSGKGTYNEQFF. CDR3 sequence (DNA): TGTGCCAGCAGCTCTAGCGGGAAGGGCACCTACAATGAGCAGTTCTTC.

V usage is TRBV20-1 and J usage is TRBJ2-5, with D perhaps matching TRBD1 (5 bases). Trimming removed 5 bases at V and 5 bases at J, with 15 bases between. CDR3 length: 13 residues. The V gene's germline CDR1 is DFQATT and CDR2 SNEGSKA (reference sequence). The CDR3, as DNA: TGCAGTGCTCACGAGCCCGCAGGGGAGACCCAGTACTTC. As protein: CSAHEPAGETQYF.

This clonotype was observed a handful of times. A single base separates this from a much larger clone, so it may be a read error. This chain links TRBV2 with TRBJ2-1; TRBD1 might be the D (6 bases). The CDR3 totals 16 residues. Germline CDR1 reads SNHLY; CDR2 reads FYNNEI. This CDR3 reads CASSDLDSISYNGQFF. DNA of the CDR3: TGTGCCAGCAGTGATCTGGACAGTATCTCCTACAATGGGCAGTTCTTC.

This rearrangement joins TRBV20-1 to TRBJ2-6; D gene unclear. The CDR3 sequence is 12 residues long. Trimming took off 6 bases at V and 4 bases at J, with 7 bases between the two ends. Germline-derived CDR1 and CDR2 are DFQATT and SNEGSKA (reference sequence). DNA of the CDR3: TGCAGTGCGCGATCCGGGGCCAACGTCCTGACTTTC. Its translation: CSARSGANVLTF.

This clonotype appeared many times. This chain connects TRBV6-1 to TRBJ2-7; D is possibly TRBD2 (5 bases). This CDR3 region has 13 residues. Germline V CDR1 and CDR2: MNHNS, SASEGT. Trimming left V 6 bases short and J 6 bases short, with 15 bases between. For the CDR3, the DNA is TGTGCCAGCAGCCCCACGGGGATCGGCGAGCAGTACTTC. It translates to CASSPTGIGEQYF.

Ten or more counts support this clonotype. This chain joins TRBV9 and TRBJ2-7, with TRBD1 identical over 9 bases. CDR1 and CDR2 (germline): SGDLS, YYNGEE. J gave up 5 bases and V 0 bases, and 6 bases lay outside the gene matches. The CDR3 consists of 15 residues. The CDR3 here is CASSVDGQGINEQYF. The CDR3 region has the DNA TGTGCCAGCAGCGTAGACGGACAGGGGATTAACGAGCAGTACTTC.

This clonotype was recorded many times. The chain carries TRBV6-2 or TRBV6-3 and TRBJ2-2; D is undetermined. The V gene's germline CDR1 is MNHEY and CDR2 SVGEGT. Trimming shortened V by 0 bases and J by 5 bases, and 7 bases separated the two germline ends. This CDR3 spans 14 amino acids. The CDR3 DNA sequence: TGTGCCAGCAGTTACTCTTCCCTTACCGGGGAGCTGTTTTTT. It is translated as CASSYSSLTGELFF.

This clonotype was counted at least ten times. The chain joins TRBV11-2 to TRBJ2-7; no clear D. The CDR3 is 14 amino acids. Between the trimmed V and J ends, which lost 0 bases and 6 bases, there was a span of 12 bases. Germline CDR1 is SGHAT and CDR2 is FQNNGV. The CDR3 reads CASSLDPRASEQYF. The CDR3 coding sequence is TGTGCCAGCAGCTTAGATCCTCGAGCTTCCGAGCAGTACTTC.

CDR3 in DNA: TGTGCCGTACTACAGGGTTCCGAGCAGTACTTC. It yields the protein CAVLQGSEQYF. V is TRBV6-1 and J is TRBJ2-7; tentative D call: TRBD1 (6 bases). In germline, CDR1 is MNHNS, CDR2 SASEGT. CDR3 size: 11 residues. Trimming cost V 11 bases and J 6 bases, with 14 bases left between them.